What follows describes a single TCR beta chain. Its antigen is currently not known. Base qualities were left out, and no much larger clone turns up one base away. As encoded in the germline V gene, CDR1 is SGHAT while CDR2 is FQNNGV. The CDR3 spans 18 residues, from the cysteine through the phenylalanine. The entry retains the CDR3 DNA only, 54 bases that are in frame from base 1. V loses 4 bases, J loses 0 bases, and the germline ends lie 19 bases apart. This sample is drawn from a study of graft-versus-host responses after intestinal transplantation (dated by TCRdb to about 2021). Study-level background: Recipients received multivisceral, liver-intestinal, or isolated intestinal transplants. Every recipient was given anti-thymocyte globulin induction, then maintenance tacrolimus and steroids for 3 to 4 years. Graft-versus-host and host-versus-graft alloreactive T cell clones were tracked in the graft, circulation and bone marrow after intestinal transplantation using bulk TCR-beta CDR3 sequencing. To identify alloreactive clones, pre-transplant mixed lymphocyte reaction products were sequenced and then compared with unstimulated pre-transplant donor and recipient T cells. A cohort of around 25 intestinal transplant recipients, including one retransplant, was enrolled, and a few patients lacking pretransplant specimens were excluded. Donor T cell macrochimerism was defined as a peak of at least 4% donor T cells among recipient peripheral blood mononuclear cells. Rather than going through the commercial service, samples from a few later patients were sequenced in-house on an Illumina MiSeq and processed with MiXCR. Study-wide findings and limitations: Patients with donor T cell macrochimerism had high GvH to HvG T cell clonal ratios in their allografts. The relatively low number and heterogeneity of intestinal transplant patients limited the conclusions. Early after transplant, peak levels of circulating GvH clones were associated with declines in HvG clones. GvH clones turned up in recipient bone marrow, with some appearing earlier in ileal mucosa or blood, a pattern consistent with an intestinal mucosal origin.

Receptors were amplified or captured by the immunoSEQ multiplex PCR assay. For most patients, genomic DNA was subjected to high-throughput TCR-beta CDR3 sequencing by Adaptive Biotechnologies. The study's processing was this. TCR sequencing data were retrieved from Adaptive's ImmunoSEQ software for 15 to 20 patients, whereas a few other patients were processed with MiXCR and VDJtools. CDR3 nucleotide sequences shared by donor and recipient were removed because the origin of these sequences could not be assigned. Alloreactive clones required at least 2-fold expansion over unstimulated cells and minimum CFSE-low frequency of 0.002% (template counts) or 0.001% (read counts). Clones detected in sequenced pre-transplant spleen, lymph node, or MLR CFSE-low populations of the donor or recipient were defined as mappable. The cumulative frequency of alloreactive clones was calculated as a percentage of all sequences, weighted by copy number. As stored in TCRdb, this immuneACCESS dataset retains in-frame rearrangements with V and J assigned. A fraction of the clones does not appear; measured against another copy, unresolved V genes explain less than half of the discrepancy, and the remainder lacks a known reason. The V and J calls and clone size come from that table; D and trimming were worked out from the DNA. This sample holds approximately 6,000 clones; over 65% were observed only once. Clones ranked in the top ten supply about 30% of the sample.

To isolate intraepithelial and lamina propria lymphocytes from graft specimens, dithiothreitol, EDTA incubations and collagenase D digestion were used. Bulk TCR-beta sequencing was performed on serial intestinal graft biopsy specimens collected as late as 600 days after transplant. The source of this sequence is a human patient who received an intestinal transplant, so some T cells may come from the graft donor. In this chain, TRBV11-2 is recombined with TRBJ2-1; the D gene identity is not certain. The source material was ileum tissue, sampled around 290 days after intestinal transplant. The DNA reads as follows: TGTGCCAGCAGCTCCTCCACGATGCCAGAGGTCTCCTACAATGAGCAGTTCTTC. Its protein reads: CASSSSTMPEVSYNEQFF.